This TCR beta chain was documented in a study of CD8+CD57+ T cells in acquired aplastic anemia (dated by TCRdb to about 2018). About the study as a whole: On average, sorted CD4+ and CD8+ cells yielded 3.2 ug of extracted DNA, with a range of roughly 0.19 to 27.4 ug. CD8+CD57+ expansion was defined as a frequency above the mean frequency observed in healthy subjects. What the study reported, not specific to this receptor: Although roughly 29 CD8+ CDR3 sequences were shared by patients and controls, these sequences appeared highly expressed in patients and within the immunodominant clones of patients. Between patients and healthy controls, no significant difference in CD8+ Simpson's diversity was found (P=0.060).

TCR beta VDJ combination and CDR3 sequence profiling used genomic DNA as the template. TCR repertoire sequencing was run on an Illumina HiSeq 2000. Regarding the original processing steps: Repertoire assessment relied on Simpson's diversity index, CDR3 size and DJ length profiles, and TRBV/TRBJ rearrangement plots. The most abundant DNA sequence in the deep sequencing data was defined as the immunodominant clone. CDR3 amino acid sequences were checked for sharing between subjects and were compared against published repertoires and the VDJdb database. TCRdb trimmed public reads at Q25 via fastp, called clones via MiXCR and kept in-frame beta chains. Rows with one shared CDR3 protein collapse into an entry with the most common genes and DNA. These V and J calls rely on TCRdb rather than the paper's analysis. This sample holds 170,000 or so distinct CDR3 sequences; about three fifths were observed only once. The ten largest clones add up to about 42% of the sample.

Of note for this clonotype: Its antigen remains undetermined. No much larger clone exists at a distance of one base, and base qualities are not known.

Expansion of CD8+CD57+ cells had been shown by flow cytometry in the patients chosen for sequencing. Every patient had severe acquired aplastic anemia, diagnosed using the International Study of Aplastic Anemia and Agranulocytosis and Camitta criteria. Patients had received no therapy at the time of blood sampling. The study deep-sequenced TCR repertoires of sorted CD4+ and CD8+ blood T cells from severe aplastic anemia patients and healthy subjects. Patients were enrolled in the USA under clinicaltrials.gov protocols 00001620, 01623167, 00001397, 00071045, 00081523 and 00961064. Ficoll-Paque density gradient centrifugation was used to isolate peripheral blood mononuclear cells. Before DNA was extracted, CD4+ and CD8+ T cells were sorted using either FACS or magnetic beads. The CDR3 runs 13 residues from the cysteine to the phenylalanine. CDR3 DNA is the only sequence kept; it has 39 bases, read in frame from the first base. V and J lose 9 bases and 9 bases, and a span of 20 bases separates them.

The receptor was isolated from a human donor with aplastic anemia. The sequenced sample was sorted CD4+, CD8+, or CD8+CD57+ T cells (not recorded which) from PBMCs. The V and J segments used are TRBV12-3 or TRBV12-4 and TRBJ1-1; confidence is insufficient to name the D gene. The sequence in DNA is TGTGCCAGACACCTCGGGAGCCATCCTCAAGCTTTCTTT. Its translation is CARHLGSHPQAFF.